A single sample is the source of the 25 T cell receptor beta chains below, sequenced in a study of T cell responses to AZD1222 COVID-19 vaccine. Sequencing used immunoSEQ multiplex PCR; TCRdb keeps in-frame clones, though not all of them. The sample yields about 120,000 clones, around 86% seen once. Specimen: peripheral blood, collected on day 0 of AZD1222 vaccination. These receptors all come from an adult in good health.

The chain employs TRBV3-1 (or the pseudogene TRBV3-2) and TRBJ2-3; possibly TRBD2 for D (6 bases). The CDR3 consists of 15 residues. The germline V gene has CDR1 LGHDT and CDR2 YNNKEL (reference sequence). Trimming took off 5 bases at V and 1 base at J, with 13 bases between the two ends. CDR3 loop: CASSERGKGTDTQYF. The CDR3 DNA sequence: TGTGCCAGCAGCGAACGGGGGAAGGGCACAGATACGCAGTATTTT.

The chain is built from TRBV6-4 and TRBJ1-1; no reliable D call. Trimming took 0 bases from V and 6 from J, leaving 8 bases between them. The CDR3 runs 13 residues. The germline gives CDR1 MRHNA, CDR2 SNTAGT. The CDR3 reads CASSDSGRSEAFF. CDR3 nucleotides: TGTGCCAGCAGTGACTCCGGACGGTCTGAAGCTTTCTTT.

The chain couples TRBV12-3 or TRBV12-4 to TRBJ1-5; D not resolved. This CDR3 has 12 amino acids. Trimming took 5 bases from V and 5 from J, leaving 7 bases between them. CDR3 nucleotide sequence: TGTGCCAGCAGTACTTTAGATCAGCCCCAGCATTTT. Its protein product is CASSTLDQPQHF.

A few counts support this clone. This chain links TRBV14 with TRBJ2-5; maybe TRBD2 (5 bases). The germline V gene encodes CDR1 SGHDN and CDR2 FVKESK. This CDR3 is 16 amino acids long. V gave up 5 bases and J gave up 4 bases, with 20 bases separating them. CDR3 coding DNA: TGTGCCAGCAGCAGCCGCATCGGGTCTAGCAGAGAGACCCAGTACTTC. This encodes CASSSRIGSSRETQYF.

The rearrangement links TRBV5-1 to TRBJ2-7, with D uncertain. This CDR3 contains 14 residues. Trimming took off 1 base at V and 0 bases at J, with 8 bases between the two ends. Germline-derived CDR1 and CDR2 are SGHRS and YFSETQ. CDR3 in DNA: TGCGCCAGCAGCTTGCAAGTCCTCTCCTACGAGCAGTACTTC. Residues: CASSLQVLSYEQYF.

The J gene is TRBJ2-3, the V gene TRBV11-3; the match to TRBD2 covers 12 bases. Germline values: CDR1 SGHNT, CDR2 YENEEA. Trimming took 5 bases from V and 4 from J; bases not matched to a gene: 13. CDR3 length equals 18 residues. The CDR3 is CASSNPPGLAGTPDTQYF. In DNA, the CDR3 is TGTGCCAGCAGCAACCCACCCGGACTAGCGGGAACCCCAGATACGCAGTATTTT.

The chain employs TRBV28 and TRBJ1-1; TRBD1 is a possible D gene (5 bases). Trimming cost V 6 bases and J 4 bases, with 15 bases left between them. Germline CDR1 is MDHEN and CDR2 is SYDVKM. This CDR3 has 14 residues. The CDR3, as DNA: TGTGCCAGCAGACGGGGGAGGGTCGGCACTGAAGCTTTCTTT. Protein: CASRRGRVGTEAFF.

V is TRBV7-8 and J is TRBJ2-3; 9 bases fit TRBD2. Germline V gene sequence: CDR1 SGHVS, CDR2 FQNEAQ. The CDR3 extends over 16 amino acids. The V segment lost 3 bases and the J segment 6 bases; nucleotides outside the gene matches: 10. The CDR3 DNA follows: TGTGCCAGCAGCTTCCCGCTAGCGGGACCTAAGGATACGCAGTATTTT. Translated, it gives CASSFPLAGPKDTQYF. Together with reference TRBV7-8 and TRBJ2-3, the CDR3 gives the full variable domain: GAGVSQSPRYKVAKRGQDVALRCDPISGHVSLFWYQQALGQGPEFLTYFQNEAQLDKSGLPSDRFFAERPEGSVSTLKIQRTQQEDSAVYLCASSFPLAGPKDTQYFGPGTRLTVL.

The chain uses TRBV19 and TRBJ1-5; tentative D call: TRBD1 (6 bases). Germline V gene lookup returns CDR1 LNHDA and CDR2 SQIVND (reference sequence). The V end lost 5 bases, the J end lost 11 bases, and 22 bases lay between the germline ends. The CDR3 contains 15 residues. Written as DNA, the CDR3 is TGTGCCAGTAGTGCGGTTCAGGGCCAAACAGGGACCCAGCATTTT. Encoded protein: CASSAVQGQTGTQHF.

CDR3 loop: CASSIREGYEQYF. Here the CDR3 DNA reads TGTGCCAGTAGTATTAGGGAGGGCTACGAGCAGTACTTC. The rearrangement uses TRBV19 and TRBJ2-7; 7 positions match TRBD2. The germline gives CDR1 LNHDA, CDR2 SQIVND (reference sequence). V lost 3 bases, J lost 3 bases, and 2 bases stayed unmatched. The CDR3 loop spans 13 amino acids.

This rearrangement joins TRBV6-2 or TRBV6-3 to TRBJ1-1; D is unclear. V lost 4 bases to trimming and J lost 3 bases, with 9 bases between them. CDR1 and CDR2 from the germline V gene are MNHEY and SVGEGT. The CDR3 has 13 residues. This CDR3 is CASSFSAYTEAFF. DNA of the CDR3: TGTGCCAGCAGTTTCTCCGCCTACACTGAAGCTTTCTTT.

V is TRBV2 and J is TRBJ2-6; TRBD1 matches at 9 bases. V gave up 7 bases and J gave up 0 bases; unmatched junction bases: 13. The germline V gene has CDR1 SNHLY and CDR2 FYNNEI. The CDR3 runs to 19 residues. CDR3 amino acids: CASTSWGTGPSSGANVLTF. CDR3 in DNA: TGTGCCAGCACCTCGTGGGGGACAGGGCCTTCCTCTGGGGCCAACGTCCTGACTTTC.

In this sample, this clone turned up once. The chain uses TRBV9 and TRBJ1-1, with 9 bases identical to TRBD1. CDR1 SGDLS and CDR2 YYNGEE come from the germline V gene. The CDR3 runs 15 residues. Trimming removed 1 base from V and 5 bases from J; junction bases left unmatched: 6. The CDR3 loop is CASSVWDRVGTEAFF. In DNA form, the CDR3 reads TGTGCCAGCAGCGTATGGGACAGGGTCGGGACTGAAGCTTTCTTT.

The chain employs TRBV6-4 and TRBJ2-7; 9 bases fit TRBD1. Germline assignment: CDR1 MRHNA and CDR2 SNTAGT. CDR3 length: 15 amino acids. Losses at the gene ends were 2 bases for V and 3 bases for J; bases not matched to a gene: 5. The CDR3 nucleotides are TGTGCCAGCAGTGACAACAGGACAGGGGACTACGAGCAGTACTTC. Translating it yields CASSDNRTGDYEQYF.

The chain joins TRBV29-1 to TRBJ1-1; D ambiguous. The CDR3 covers 15 residues. The germline gives CDR1 SQVTM, CDR2 ANQGSEA. V shed 5 bases and J shed 2 bases, with 18 bases lying between them. The CDR3 coding sequence is TGCAGCGTTCCCTCCAAAGGCAGTTTTAACACTGAAGCTTTCTTT. Amino acid sequence: CSVPSKGSFNTEAFF.

J is TRBJ1-2 and V is TRBV5-1; D gene ambiguous. The CDR3 runs 15 residues. Deletions cut 1 base from V and 3 bases from J, with 13 bases between. Germline CDR1 SGHRS, CDR2 YFSETQ. The CDR3 spells CASSLLGLRDYGYTF. CDR3 nucleotide sequence: TGCGCCAGCAGCTTGCTTGGACTAAGGGACTATGGCTACACCTTC.

This clone was counted between two and nine times. Other DNA sequences in this sample translate to the same CDR3. The rearrangement uses TRBV28 and TRBJ1-1, with unresolved D. Trimming removed 3 bases at V and 5 bases at J, with 7 bases between. Germline loops: CDR1 MDHEN, CDR2 SYDVKM. This CDR3 contains 12 residues. This CDR3 reads CASSLGVTEAFF. The CDR3 DNA follows: TGTGCCAGCAGTTTGGGAGTAACTGAAGCTTTCTTT.

The rearrangement joins TRBV18 to TRBJ2-3; the D is unclear. From germline, CDR1 is KGHSH and CDR2 LQKENI. The V end was cut by 0 bases, the J end by 2 bases, with 9 bases between. The CDR3 length is 15 residues. The CDR3 reads CASSPPADATDTQYF. DNA for the CDR3: TGTGCCAGCTCACCACCGGCAGACGCCACAGATACGCAGTATTTT.

This chain uses TRBV4-1 with TRBJ2-4; 8 positions match TRBD2. The length of the CDR3 is 15 residues. J gave up 8 bases and V 1 base, and 7 bases lay outside the gene matches. The germline V gene has CDR1 MGHRA and CDR2 YSYEKL. Here the CDR3 DNA reads TGCGCCAGCAGCCAAGGCCCTACGGGGGGGGACATTCAGTACTTC. Its translation: CASSQGPTGGDIQYF.

The rearrangement joins TRBV5-4 to TRBJ1-3; the D is unclear. CDR3 length: 15 amino acids. Germline CDR1 is SGHNT and CDR2 is YYREEE (reference sequence). V lost 3 bases, J lost 0 bases, and 10 bases lay in between. CDR3 loop: CASSSDSFSGNTIYF. The CDR3 region has the DNA TGTGCCAGCAGCTCGGATTCTTTCTCTGGAAACACCATATATTTT. Full variable domain (remainder filled in from reference TRBV5-4 and TRBJ1-3): ETGVTQSPTHLIKTRGQQVTLRCSSQSGHNTVSWYQQALGQGPQFIFQYYREEENGRGNFPPRFSGLQFPNYSSELNVNALELDDSALYLCASSSDSFSGNTIYFGEGSWLTVV.

This clone turned up a few times. CDR3 loop: CASSQEIYRALGDFF. The CDR3 DNA reads TGTGCCAGCAGCCAAGAAATCTACAGGGCTTTAGGTGATTTCTTT. The chain links TRBV4-2 to TRBJ1-1; D possibly corresponds to TRBD1 (6 bases). CDR1 is LGHNA, CDR2 YNFKEQ, per germline. V was clipped by 0 bases and J by 13 bases, with 21 bases between them. CDR3 size: 15 residues.

This chain joins TRBV28 and TRBJ2-1, with TRBD2 matching 10 bases. CDR3 length: 15 amino acids. Germline V gene data show CDR1 as MDHEN and CDR2 as SYDVKM. The V segment lost 5 bases and the J segment 7 bases; nucleotides outside the gene matches: 8. The CDR3 spells CASSRERGGRNEQFF. The CDR3 bases are TGTGCCAGCAGTAGAGAGCGGGGGGGCCGAAATGAGCAGTTCTTC. Full variable domain (remainder filled in from reference TRBV28 and TRBJ2-1): DVKVTQSSRYLVKRTGEKVFLECVQDMDHENMFWYRQDPGLGLRLIYFSYDVKMKEKGDIPEGYSVSREKKERFSLILESASTNQTSMYLCASSRERGGRNEQFFGPGTRLTVL.

This clone was picked up a small number of times. V gene TRBV7-9 combines with J gene TRBJ1-5; tentative D call: TRBD1 (5 bases). The CDR3 runs 13 residues. V lost 3 bases and J lost 6, with 9 bases in between. CDR1 and CDR2 (germline): SEHNR, FQNEAQ (reference sequence). The CDR3 nucleotides are TGTGCCAGCAGCTTCGGGGCCCCTCAGCCCCAGCATTTT. Its translation is CASSFGAPQPQHF.

V and J are TRBV6-2 or TRBV6-3 and TRBJ1-5, with 7 bases aligning to TRBD1. Per the germline V gene, CDR1 is MNHEY and CDR2 is SVGEGT. The CDR3 runs 13 residues. J lost 6 bases, V lost 5 bases, and 4 bases had no gene match. This chain's CDR3 is CASSPGQIQPQHF. The CDR3 DNA reads TGTGCCAGCAGTCCGGGACAGATTCAGCCCCAGCATTTT.

V gene TRBV9 combines with J gene TRBJ2-6; no definite D call. The CDR3 length is 17 residues. CDR1 SGDLS and CDR2 YYNGEE come from the germline V gene. V was pared by 3 bases and J by 2 bases, with 15 bases between. CDR3 nucleotides: TGTGCCAGCAGCGGAGCCCCTTACCGGGCTGGGGCCAACGTCCTGACTTTC. This translates into CASSGAPYRAGANVLTF.